A selection of T cell receptor beta chains follows, all from one sample in a study of blood T cell repertoires in COVID-19. The protocol was immunoSEQ multiplex PCR, while the TCRdb copy is restricted to in-frame clones and leaves out a portion. The sample contains 290,000 or so clones, 87% of which appear only once. Material for sequencing was peripheral blood. The receptors come from a man between 18 and 29 years old with active or convalescent COVID-19. Both conserved end residues are part of each CDR3. The D gene is left open where the match is weak. Size values are once, few and many counts, or a class for expanded clones, and some rows have none.

length: 15
D: TRBD1
J: TRBJ1-1
size: NA
V: TRBV7-8
CDR3: CASSLSDRGNTEAFF
DNA: TGTGCCAGCAGCCTAAGCGACAGGGGGAACACTGAAGCTTTCTTT

length: 15
D: TRBD1
J: TRBJ2-7
size: NA
V: TRBV24-1
CDR3: CATSEAGTGANEQYF
DNA: TGTGCCACCAGTGAAGCCGGGACAGGGGCCAACGAGCAGTACTTC

length: 15
D: TRBD1
J: TRBJ1-2
size: NA
V: TRBV28
CDR3: CASMPKPTGVRGYTF
DNA: TGTGCCAGCATGCCAAAACCTACAGGGGTGCGGGGCTACACCTTC

length: 17
D: NA
J: TRBJ1-5
size: NA
V: TRBV5-1
CDR3: CASSFRTSGRGNQPQHF
DNA: TGCGCCAGCAGCTTCCGGACATCGGGTCGGGGCAATCAGCCCCAGCATTTT

length: 14
D: TRBD1
J: TRBJ1-2
size: NA
V: TRBV3-1/TRBV3-2
CDR3: CASSARTGSLFYTF
DNA: TGTGCCAGCAGCGCCCGGACAGGCAGCCTTTTCTACACCTTC

length: 16
D: TRBD1
J: TRBJ2-1
size: NA
V: TRBV18
CDR3: CASSPMNRGSMNEQFF
DNA: TGTGCCAGCTCACCAATGAACAGGGGGAGTATGAATGAGCAGTTCTTC

length: 14
D: NA
J: TRBJ2-5
size: NA
V: TRBV10-3
CDR3: CAISKQGGQETQYF
DNA: TGTGCCATCAGTAAGCAGGGGGGTCAAGAGACCCAGTACTTC

length: 17
D: TRBD2
J: TRBJ2-1
size: once
V: TRBV7-9
CDR3: CASSLGLAGLRRDEQFF
DNA: TGTGCCAGCAGCTTAGGACTAGCGGGTCTTCGTCGGGATGAGCAGTTCTTC

length: 12
D: NA
J: TRBJ1-1
size: NA
V: TRBV29-1
CDR3: CSVDSGGTEAFF
DNA: TGCAGCGTTGACTCCGGGGGCACTGAAGCTTTCTTT

length: 13
D: NA
J: TRBJ1-5
size: NA
V: TRBV15
CDR3: CATSRDPTGPQHF
DNA: TGTGCCACCAGCAGAGATCCGACTGGGCCCCAGCATTTT

length: 16
D: TRBD1
J: TRBJ2-7
size: NA
V: TRBV27
CDR3: CASTPYIGTGGVEQYF
DNA: TGTGCCAGCACTCCTTATATAGGGACAGGGGGCGTTGAGCAGTACTTC

length: 15
D: NA
J: TRBJ1-1
size: once
V: TRBV10-1
CDR3: CASSEQRGGVTEAFF
DNA: TGCGCCAGCAGTGAGCAACGCGGGGGAGTCACTGAAGCTTTCTTT

length: 15
D: TRBD2
J: TRBJ2-7
size: NA
V: TRBV28
CDR3: CASSYSQGTRNEQYF
DNA: TGTGCCAGCAGTTATAGCCAAGGGACTAGGAACGAGCAGTACTTC

length: 16
D: TRBD2
J: TRBJ2-3
size: NA
V: TRBV11-2
CDR3: CASSLVGTGGKKTQYF
DNA: TGTGCCAGCAGCTTAGTTGGGACGGGAGGCAAAAAGACGCAGTATTTT